The 5 T cell receptor beta chains below come from one sample, sequenced in a study of post-analysis software for immune sequencing data. Study-wide results and caveats: Five or six TRBV segments (TRBV5-6, TRBV5-1 and TRBV20-1 among them) occurred more frequently in patients than in controls.

Included in the TCR beta cDNA libraries were unique molecular identifiers. TCRdb analysed the PCR reads with MiXCR anew, one entry per CDR3 protein. The sample has more than 450,000 distinct CDR3 sequences; roughly 47% are singletons. Their specific antigens are unknown. Input material: blood. Receptors were obtained from a girl aged 5 to 17 with multiple sclerosis.

This clonotype was detected only a few times. V is TRBV11-2 and J is TRBJ1-2; D unclear. Germline-derived CDR1 and CDR2 are SGHAT and FQNNGV. V was shortened by 0 bases and J by 8 bases, with 16 bases between the two germline ends. The CDR3 covers 15 residues. Here the CDR3 DNA reads TGTGCCAGCAGCTTAGATAGGACGGAGGGTCTCGGCTACACCTTC. Translating it yields CASSLDRTEGLGYTF.

This clonotype came up a few times. The chain uses TRBV9 and TRBJ2-3; D gene uncertain. The CDR3 is 13 residues long. V shed 3 bases and J shed 1 base, with 6 bases lying between them. Germline V gives CDR1 SGDLS, CDR2 YYNGEE. The CDR3 spells CASSALRTDTQYF. The CDR3 nucleotides read TGTGCCAGCAGCGCACTCCGCACAGATACGCAGTATTTT. Variable domain in full (rest from reference TRBV9 and TRBJ2-3): DSGVTQTPKHLITATGQRVTLRCSPRSGDLSVYWYQQSLDQGLQFLIQYYNGEERAKGNILERFSAQQFPDLHSELNLSSLELGDSALYFCASSALRTDTQYFGPGTRLTVL.

The sample holds a few counts of this clonotype. The gene calls are TRBV29-1 and TRBJ2-7; TRBD2 matches 13 bases. The V and J ends lost 6 bases and 2 bases, in that order; junction bases with no gene match: 10. Germline V gene data show CDR1 as SQVTM and CDR2 as ANQGSEA. The CDR3 loop spans 16 amino acids. CDR3 residues: CSVTNKLAGGPYEQYF. The DNA for the CDR3 is TGCAGCGTCACAAATAAACTAGCGGGGGGGCCCTACGAGCAGTACTTC.

This clonotype appeared a few times. The chain couples TRBV30 to TRBJ2-5; possibly TRBD1 for D (6 bases). V dropped 4 bases and J dropped 5 bases, with 14 bases sitting between them. This CDR3 has 13 amino acids. Per germline, CDR1 GTSNPN and CDR2 SVGIG (reference sequence). CDR3 in amino acids: CAWNWDTRETQYF. The DNA of the CDR3 is TGTGCCTGGAACTGGGACACCCGGGAGACCCAGTACTTC.

The chain uses TRBV12-3 or TRBV12-4 and TRBJ2-5; 8 bases fit TRBD2. V lost 6 bases and J lost 3; bases outside the gene matches: 12. CDR3 length equals 16 residues. The CDR3 nucleotides read TGTGCCAGCAGGTTCTCGGGGGGGCCATTTAAAGAGACCCAGTACTTC. Its protein product is CASRFSGGPFKETQYF.